The 3 T cell receptor beta chains below were found in one sample sequenced in a study of neurological immune-mediated disorders. MiXCR, run by TCRdb on the 5' RACE reads, gives a single entry per CDR3 protein. The sample includes more than 70,000 distinct CDR3 sequences, more than 15% of them seen just once. Source material: PBMCs. These receptors all come from a woman in her thirties or forties in good health.

This clonotype was observed many times. The chain joins TRBV7-3 to TRBJ2-1, with TRBD2 identical over 8 bases. The CDR3 contains 13 residues. CDR1 is SGHTA, CDR2 FQGTGA, per germline. V was pared by 5 bases and J by 10 bases, with 7 bases of the junction left unmatched. This CDR3 is CASSVGLAREQFF. The CDR3 DNA sequence: TGTGCCAGCAGCGTCGGACTAGCTCGGGAGCAGTTCTTC. Drawing the rest from reference TRBV7-3 and TRBJ2-1, the complete variable domain is GAGVSQTPSNKVTEKGKYVELRCDPISGHTALYWYRQSLGQGPEFLIYFQGTGAADDSGLPNDRFFAVRPEGSVSTLKIQRTERGDSAVYLCASSVGLAREQFFGPGTRLTVL.

This clonotype was seen at least ten times. The chain couples TRBV7-2 to TRBJ2-1; 13 bases are a match to TRBD2. Per the germline V gene, CDR1 is SGHTA and CDR2 is FQGNSA. Losses at the gene ends were 6 bases for V and 3 bases for J; bases not matched to a gene: 2. The CDR3 has 15 residues. The CDR3 protein is CASRLAGGIYNEQFF. The CDR3 region has the DNA TGTGCCAGCAGACTAGCGGGGGGGATCTACAATGAGCAGTTCTTC.

This clonotype was seen ten or more times. This chain joins TRBV15 and TRBJ2-3, with D perhaps TRBD1 (6 bases). Germline CDR1 and CDR2: LNHNV and YYDKDF (reference sequence). The CDR3 totals 16 residues. V lost 3 bases, J lost 4 bases, and 17 bases lay in between. The CDR3: CATSRFKGVVPDTQYF. The CDR3 DNA is TGTGCCACCAGCAGGTTTAAGGGGGTCGTTCCAGATACGCAGTATTTT. Complete variable domain (other parts from reference TRBV15 and TRBJ2-3): DAMVIQNPRYQVTQFGKPVTLSCSQTLNHNVMYWYQQKSSQAPKLLFHYYDKDFNNEADTPDNFQSRRPNTSFCFLDIRSPGLGDTAMYLCATSRFKGVVPDTQYFGPGTRLTVL.